The entry that follows covers one T cell receptor (beta chain) sequence. The antigen is undetermined. One end of the junction varies from germline; a read error may be responsible. The record originates from a study of T cells in Graves' hyperthyroidism and ophthalmopathy. Amplified regions were TCR beta CDR3 sequences from RNA transcripts. An initial round of RT-PCR targeting the TCR CDR3 relied on the HTBI primer set. TCRdb passed the multiplex PCR reads through MiXCR, listing each CDR3 protein once. The repertoire has around 350,000 distinct CDR3 sequences, around a quarter of them found once; the top ten carry 73%. Points from the study as a whole: The blood repertoire included most of the expanded thyroid clonotypes above 0.001.

The sequence came from a middle-aged man with Graves' hyperthyroidism. Sample: blood.

CDR3 coding DNA: TGTGTCAGCAGTTACGTGGGACAGGGTACAGATACGCAGTATTTT. Its protein is CVSSYVGQGTDTQYF. J is TRBJ2-3 and V is TRBV6-5; 9 positions match TRBD1. Germline V gene lookup returns CDR1 MNHEY and CDR2 SVGAGI. This CDR3 is 15 amino acids long.